This TCR beta chain was identified during a study of T cell responses to AZD1222 COVID-19 vaccine listed by TCRdb under 2021. Describing the broader study: TCR sequencing was performed for roughly 250 trial participants, of whom approximately 200 were given two doses of AZD1222 and approximately 25 were given two doses of MenACWY control vaccine. Trial participants were enrolled by age into subgroups of 18-55, 56-69 and 70-plus years, and 148, 28 and 57 TCR-sequenced participants, respectively, were included in these subgroups.

The investigation overall reported the following: Conclusions about previously exposed vaccinees are limited, since just a handful of AZD1222 recipients were seropositive for SARS-CoV-2 at baseline. Epitopes outside the regions mutated in the B.1.351 and B.1.1.7 variants were reportedly recognized by nearly half of the unique spike-specific TCRs. CD4 TCRs associated with the vaccine covered the entire spike protein, and the dominant responses were in regions 160-218 and 743-854. After two AZD1222 doses, both the breadth and the depth of spike-specific TCRs were significantly higher than at day 0 and than in MenACWY recipients. Participants were mostly white British, with more females than males. The authors suggested clonal diversity may have been underestimated. Because no day 14 peak-response samples were available, repertoires were characterized only after the peak T cell response. In the small 56-69-year group, the increase in depth fell short of significance, most likely because of low power.

Of note for this clone: The antigen it recognizes is unknown. No much larger clone is present one base from it, and per-base qualities are unavailable.

The CDR3 regions of human TCRbeta chains were analyzed by immunosequencing. The authors' analysis ran thus. Repertoire TCRs were checked for matches against a reference library of SARS-CoV-2-specific TCRs that had been generated using the MIRA antigen-specificity platform. Breadth was defined as the fraction of unique TCRs that were SARS-CoV-2-associated. Depth was defined as the fraction of total T cells that were SARS-CoV-2-associated. Using the MIRA data, each spike-specific TCR was mapped to the spike region that the TCR reacts to and placed in a CD4 or CD8 class. Log10-transformed breadth and depth values were compared by one-way ANOVA with Sidak's multiple comparisons tests. In its TCRdb copy, this immuneACCESS table keeps in-frame sequences only and misses some clones. Where compared with another copy, unresolved V genes explain less than half of these, and the others have no known cause. Clone size and the V and J calls come from that table; the DNA yielded D and trimming. This sample holds 250,000 to 300,000 clones; 90% to 95% were observed only once. The top ten clones comprise around 0.57% of the sample.

The CDR3 goes from the cysteine to the phenylalanine over 15 residues. CDR3 DNA is the only sequence kept; it has 45 bases, read in frame from the first base. The germline V gene (reference sequence) gives CDR1 as LNHNV and CDR2 as YYDKDF. V loses 5 bases of germline sequence and J loses 2 bases, and the interval between the two ends is 16 bases. Taken with the paper, the label for time point translates to: about 28 days (+/-7) after the second vaccine dose. AZD1222 recipients whose second dose came at about 4 weeks and those whose second dose came at about 12 weeks were combined into one group, since spike-specific TCR depth and breadth did not differ between the two schedules. Vaccinee samples were obtained from the UK trials COV001 and COV002, which included a single-blind randomized controlled phase 2/3 trial of AZD1222 (ChAdOx1 nCoV-19) in healthy adults. For TCRbeta chain sequencing, PBMC samples were collected from trial participants at day 0 and at day 28 after the second dose.

Here the chain combines TRBV15 and TRBJ2-7, with TRBD1 perhaps the D gene, on 6 matching bases. The sequence came from an adult who received the AZD1222 COVID-19 vaccine. Sequences were derived from peripheral blood, sampled 28 days after the second AZD1222 dose. The DNA sequence is as follows: TGTGCCACCAGCGAACTGACAGGTTTCACCTACGAGCAGTACTTC. Translated, this is CATSELTGFTYEQYF. The variable domain in full, with residues beyond the CDR3 obtained from the reference TRBV15 and TRBJ2-7 genes, is DAMVIQNPRYQVTQFGKPVTLSCSQTLNHNVMYWYQQKSSQAPKLLFHYYDKDFNNEADTPDNFQSRRPNTSFCFLDIRSPGLGDTAMYLCATSELTGFTYEQYFGPGTRLTVT.